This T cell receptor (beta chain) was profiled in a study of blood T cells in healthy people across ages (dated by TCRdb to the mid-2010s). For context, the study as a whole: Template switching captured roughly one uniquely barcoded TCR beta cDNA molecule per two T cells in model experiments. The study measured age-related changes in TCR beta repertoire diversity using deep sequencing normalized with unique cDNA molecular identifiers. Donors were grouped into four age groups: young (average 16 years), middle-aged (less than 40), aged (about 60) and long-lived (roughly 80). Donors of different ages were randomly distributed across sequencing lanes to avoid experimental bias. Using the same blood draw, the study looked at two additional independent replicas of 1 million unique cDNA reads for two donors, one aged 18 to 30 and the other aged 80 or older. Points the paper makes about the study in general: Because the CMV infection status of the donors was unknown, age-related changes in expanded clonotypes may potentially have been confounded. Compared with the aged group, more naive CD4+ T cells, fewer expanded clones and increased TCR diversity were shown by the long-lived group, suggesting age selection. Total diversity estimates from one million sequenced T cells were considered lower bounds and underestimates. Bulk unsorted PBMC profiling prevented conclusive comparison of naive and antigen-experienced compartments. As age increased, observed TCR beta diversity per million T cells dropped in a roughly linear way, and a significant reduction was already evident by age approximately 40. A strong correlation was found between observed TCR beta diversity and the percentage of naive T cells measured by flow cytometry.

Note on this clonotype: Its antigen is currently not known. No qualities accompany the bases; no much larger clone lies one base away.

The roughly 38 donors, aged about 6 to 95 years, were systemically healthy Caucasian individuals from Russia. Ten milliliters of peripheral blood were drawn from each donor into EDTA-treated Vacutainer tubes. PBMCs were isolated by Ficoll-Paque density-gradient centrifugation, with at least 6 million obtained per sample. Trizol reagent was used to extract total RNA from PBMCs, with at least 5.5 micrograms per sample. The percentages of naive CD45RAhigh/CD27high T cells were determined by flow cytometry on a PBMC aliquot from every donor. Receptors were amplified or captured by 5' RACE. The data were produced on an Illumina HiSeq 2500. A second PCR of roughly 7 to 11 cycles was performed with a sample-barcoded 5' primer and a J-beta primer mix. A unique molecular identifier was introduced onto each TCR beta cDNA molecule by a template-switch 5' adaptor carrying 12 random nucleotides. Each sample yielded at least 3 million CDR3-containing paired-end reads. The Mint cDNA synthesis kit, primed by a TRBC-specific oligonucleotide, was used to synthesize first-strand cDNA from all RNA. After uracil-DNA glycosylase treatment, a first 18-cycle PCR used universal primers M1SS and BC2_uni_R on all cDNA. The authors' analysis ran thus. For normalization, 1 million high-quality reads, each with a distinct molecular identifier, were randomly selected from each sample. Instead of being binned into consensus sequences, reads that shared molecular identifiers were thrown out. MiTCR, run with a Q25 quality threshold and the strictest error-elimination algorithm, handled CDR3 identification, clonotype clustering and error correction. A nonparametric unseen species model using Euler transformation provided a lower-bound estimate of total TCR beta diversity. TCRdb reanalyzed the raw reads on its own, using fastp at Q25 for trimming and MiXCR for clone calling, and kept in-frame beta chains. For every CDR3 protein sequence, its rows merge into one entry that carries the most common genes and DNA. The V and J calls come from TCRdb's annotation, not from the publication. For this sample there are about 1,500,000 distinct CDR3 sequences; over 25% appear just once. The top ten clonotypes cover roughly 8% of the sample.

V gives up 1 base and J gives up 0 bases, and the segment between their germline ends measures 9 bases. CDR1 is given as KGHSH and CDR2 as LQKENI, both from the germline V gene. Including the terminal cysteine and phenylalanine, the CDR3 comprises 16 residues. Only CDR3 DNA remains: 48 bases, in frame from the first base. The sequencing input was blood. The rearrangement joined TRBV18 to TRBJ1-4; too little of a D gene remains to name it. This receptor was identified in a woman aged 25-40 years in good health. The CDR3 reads CASSPLNTPTNEKLFF. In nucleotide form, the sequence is TGTGCCAGCTCACCACTTAACACGCCAACTAATGAAAAACTGTTTTTT.